Each of the 3 T cell receptor beta chains below was sequenced from the same sample in a study of blood T cell repertoires in COVID-19. Using immunoSEQ multiplex PCR, the repertoire was profiled, and TCRdb retains in-frame clones only, with some absent. This sample yields about 49,000 clones, of which about 85% are seen a single time; about 5% belongs to the top ten. The sample comprised peripheral blood. Every receptor here comes from a man aged 35 to 55 with active COVID-19.

The chain has TRBV9 and TRBJ2-7; 8 bases align to TRBD2. V lost 0 bases to trimming and J lost 5 bases; unmatched junction nucleotides: 7. There are 15 residues in the CDR3. Germline V CDR1 and CDR2: SGDLS, YYNGEE. In DNA, the CDR3 is TGTGCCAGCAGCGTAGGGGGACTAGGTGCCCACGAGCAGTACTTC. Translating it yields CASSVGGLGAHEQYF. Full variable domain (outside the CDR3, taken from reference TRBV9 and TRBJ2-7): DSGVTQTPKHLITATGQRVTLRCSPRSGDLSVYWYQQSLDQGLQFLIQYYNGEERAKGNILERFSAQQFPDLHSELNLSSLELGDSALYFCASSVGGLGAHEQYFGPGTRLTVT.

The V call is TRBV7-5, the J call TRBJ2-7; TRBD2 is the table's D call, not checked against the DNA. TRBV7-5 is listed as a pseudogene. CDR3 length: 16 amino acids. CDR3 residues: CVRSPAGGSSSYEQYF. The CDR3 DNA is TGTGTCAGAAGCCCAGCGGGGGGCTCTAGCTCCTACGAGCAGTACTTC.

This chain uses TRBV6-5 with TRBJ2-3; D is unclear. The germline V gene has CDR1 MNHEY and CDR2 SVGAGI. The CDR3 is 14 residues long. The V and J ends lost 2 bases and 2 bases respectively, with 8 bases between them. The CDR3 DNA reads as TGTGCCAGCAGTTACGGGCAGTACACAGATACGCAGTATTTT. Protein: CASSYGQYTDTQYF.